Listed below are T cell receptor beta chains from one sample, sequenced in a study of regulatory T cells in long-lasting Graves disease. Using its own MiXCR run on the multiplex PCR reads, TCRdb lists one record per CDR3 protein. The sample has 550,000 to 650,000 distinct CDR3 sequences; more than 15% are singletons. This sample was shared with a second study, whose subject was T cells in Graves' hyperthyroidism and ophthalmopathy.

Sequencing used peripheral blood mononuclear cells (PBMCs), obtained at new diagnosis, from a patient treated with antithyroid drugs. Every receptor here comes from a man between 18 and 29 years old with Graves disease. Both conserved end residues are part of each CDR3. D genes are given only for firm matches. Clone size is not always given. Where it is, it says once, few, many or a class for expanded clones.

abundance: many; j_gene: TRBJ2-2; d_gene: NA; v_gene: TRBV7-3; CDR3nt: TGTGCCAGCAGCTCAAAGAAAGCGGGTTCGAACACCGGGGAGCTGTTTTTT; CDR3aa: CASSSKKAGSNTGELFF
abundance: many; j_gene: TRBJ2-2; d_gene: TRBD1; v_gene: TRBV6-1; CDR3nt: TGTGCCGCAAGGCCCACAGGGGGCGCGTACACCGGGGAGCTGTTTTTT; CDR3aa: CAARPTGGAYTGELFF
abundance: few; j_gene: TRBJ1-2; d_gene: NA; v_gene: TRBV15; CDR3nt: TGTGCCACCAGCAGAGTAACTAACTATGGCTACACCTTC; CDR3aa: CATSRVTNYGYTF
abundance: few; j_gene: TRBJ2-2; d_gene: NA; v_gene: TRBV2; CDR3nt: TGTGCCAGCACCCTAGCCCCTACGAACACCGGGGAGCTGTTTTTT; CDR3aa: CASTLAPTNTGELFF
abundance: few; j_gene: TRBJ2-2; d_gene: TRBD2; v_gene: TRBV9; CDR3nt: TGTGCCAGCAGCGTAGGCGCGGGGGCGAACACCGGGGAGCTGTTTTTT; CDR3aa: CASSVGAGANTGELFF
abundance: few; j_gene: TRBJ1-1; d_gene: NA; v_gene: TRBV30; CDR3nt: TGTGCCTGGAGAAAGGGGAGTAGGACTGAAGCTTTCTTT; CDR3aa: CAWRKGSRTEAFF
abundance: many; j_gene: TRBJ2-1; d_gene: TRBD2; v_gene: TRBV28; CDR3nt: TGTGCCAGCAGCGACCTAGGAGCGGGAGGGCCGGGCAATGAGCAGTTCTTC; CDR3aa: CASSDLGAGGPGNEQFF
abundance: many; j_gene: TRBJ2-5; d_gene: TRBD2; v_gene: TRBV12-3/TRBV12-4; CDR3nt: TGTGCCAGCAGTTTAGCAAGCGGGGGGGCACAAGAGACCCAGTACTTC; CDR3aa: CASSLASGGAQETQYF
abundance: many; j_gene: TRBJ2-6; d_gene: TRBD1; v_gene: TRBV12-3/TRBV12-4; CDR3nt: TGTGCCAGCAGTGGCCGGGACAGGGGCTCTGGGGCCAACGTCCTGACTTTC; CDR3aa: CASSGRDRGSGANVLTF
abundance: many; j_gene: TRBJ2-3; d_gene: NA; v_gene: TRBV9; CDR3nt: TGTGCCAGCGGCAGGGAACACACAGATACGCAGTATTTT; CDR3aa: CASGREHTDTQYF
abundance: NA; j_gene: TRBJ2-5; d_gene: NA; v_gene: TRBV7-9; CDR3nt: TGTGCCAGCCGCCCGGCCATAGGGACCCAGTACTTC; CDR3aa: CASRPAIGTQYF
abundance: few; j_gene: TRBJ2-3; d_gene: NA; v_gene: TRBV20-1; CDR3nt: TGCAGTTTGGAAACAGATACGCAGTATTTT; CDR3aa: CSLETDTQYF
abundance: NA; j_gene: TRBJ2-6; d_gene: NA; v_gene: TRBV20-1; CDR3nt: TGCAGTGCTAGGTCCCACTCTGGGGCCAACGTCCTGACTTTC; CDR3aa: CSARSHSGANVLTF
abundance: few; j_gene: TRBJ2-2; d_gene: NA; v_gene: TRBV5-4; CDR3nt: TGTGCCAGCAGTTCGATTACTAGAGCGGGCGGGGAGCTGTTTTTT; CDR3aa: CASSSITRAGGELFF
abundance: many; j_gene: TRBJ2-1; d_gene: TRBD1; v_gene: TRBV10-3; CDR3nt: TGTGCCATCAGTGAGTCGACAGGGGGCAAGAAGACGGAGCAGTTCTTC; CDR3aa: CAISESTGGKKTEQFF
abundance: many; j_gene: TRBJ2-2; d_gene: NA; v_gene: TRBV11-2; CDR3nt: TGTGCCAGCAGCTTAGACACCGGGGAGCTGTTTTTT; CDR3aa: CASSLDTGELFF
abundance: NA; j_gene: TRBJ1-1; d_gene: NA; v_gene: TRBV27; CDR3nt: TGTGCCAGCAGTTCTCTATTACAGGGATGGGACACTGAAGCTTTCTTT; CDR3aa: CASSSLLQGWDTEAFF